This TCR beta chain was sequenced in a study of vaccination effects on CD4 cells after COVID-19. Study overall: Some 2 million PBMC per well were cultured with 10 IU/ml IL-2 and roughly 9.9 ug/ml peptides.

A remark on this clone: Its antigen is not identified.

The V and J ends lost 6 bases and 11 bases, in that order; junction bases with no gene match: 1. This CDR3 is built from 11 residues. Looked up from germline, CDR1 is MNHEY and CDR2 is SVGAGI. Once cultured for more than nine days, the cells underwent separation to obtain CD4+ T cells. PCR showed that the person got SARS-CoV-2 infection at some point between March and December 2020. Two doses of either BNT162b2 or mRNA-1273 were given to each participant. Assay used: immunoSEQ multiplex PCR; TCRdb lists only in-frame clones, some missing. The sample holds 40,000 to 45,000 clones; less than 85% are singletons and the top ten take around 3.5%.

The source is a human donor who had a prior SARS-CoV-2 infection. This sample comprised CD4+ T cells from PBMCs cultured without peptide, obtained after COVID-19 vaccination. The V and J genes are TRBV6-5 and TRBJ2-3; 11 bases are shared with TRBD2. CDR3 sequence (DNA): TGTGCCAGCAGACTAGCGGGGGTGCAGTATTTT. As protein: CASRLAGVQYF.